The clone carrying this T cell receptor (beta chain) was seen just once. What it recognizes is unknown. In the same sample, other DNA sequences code for this CDR3. This sample is part of a study of shared clonotypes between healthy human individuals. For the study at large: Every donor yielded three CD4 naive, three CD4 memory, two CD8 naive and one CD8 memory plate.

How the authors handled the data: Filtering differed for immunoSEQ, which gave only junction sequences without quality scores. Sequencing was performed with immunoSEQ multiplex PCR; in TCRdb, only in-frame clones are kept and a portion is missing. V and J calls and clone size come straight from that table; D and trimming were deduced from the DNA. The data hold about 2,200,000 clones, with 85% to 95% observed a single time. Naive CD8 cells were CD45RO-negative, positively selected for CCR7, excluding terminally differentiated effector memory CD45RA+ cells. CDR3 size: 15 residues. CDR1 is MNHEY, CDR2 SVGAGI, per germline. V lost 0 bases and J lost 2, with 11 bases in between. The study's findings and limits: A few donors showed sharing of 4.5% to 5% of naive CD4 clonotypes. Exclusively blood specimens were collected; tissue repertoires likely differ.

The chain is built from TRBV6-5 and TRBJ2-7; no firm D call. This clonotype was obtained from a man aged 18 to 29 in good health. Some clones in this sample may be carry-over from other donors' samples. The sequenced sample consisted of naive CD8+ T cells from PBMCs. CDR3 DNA: TGTGCCAGCAGTTACTCGACCGGGCTCACCTACGAGCAGTACTTC. Residues: CASSYSTGLTYEQYF.